Listed below are T cell receptor beta chains from one sample, sequenced in a study of Ad26.COV2.S vaccination and SARS-CoV-2 variants. Produced via immunoSEQ multiplex PCR; TCRdb's table is partial and in-frame only. The repertoire has 300,000 to 350,000 clones, more than 85% of them found once; the top ten carry around 4.5%. This sample comprised peripheral blood, obtained in a trial of Ad26.COV2.S vaccine versus placebo. All receptors come from a person aged 18-60 years who received the Ad26.COV2.S COVID-19 vaccine or a placebo. The CDR3 runs from the conserved cysteine through the conserved F or W. D genes are given only for firm matches. The size entry is marked missing in some rows and otherwise reads once, few, many or a size class.

D	size	V	J	length	CDR3	DNA
NA	NA	TRBV6-6	TRBJ2-1	12	CASSYVSNEQFF	TGTGCCAGCAGTTACGTTTCCAATGAGCAGTTCTTC
NA	NA	TRBV28	TRBJ2-7	14	CASRSWGSLDEQYF	TGTGCCAGCAGGTCCTGGGGGAGTCTCGACGAGCAGTACTTC
TRBD2	once	TRBV5-4	TRBJ2-1	19	CASRPKAGGLGLVVDEQFF	TGTGCCAGCAGACCGAAAGCGGGAGGGCTAGGTCTGGTTGTCGATGAGCAGTTCTTC
NA	NA	TRBV30	TRBJ2-5	13	CAWSVLGSETQYF	TGTGCCTGGAGTGTACTGGGTTCAGAGACCCAGTACTTC
NA	NA	TRBV24-1	TRBJ1-1	11	CATSEGSGAFF	TGTGCCACCAGTGAAGGGAGTGGAGCTTTCTTT
TRBD2	NA	TRBV6-5	TRBJ2-7	13	CAAGASGNYEQYF	TGTGCCGCTGGGGCTAGCGGGAACTACGAGCAGTACTTC
NA	NA	TRBV5-8	TRBJ1-5	16	CASSLAGGSLFQPQHF	TGTGCCAGCAGCTTGGCTGGGGGGTCTTTGTTTCAGCCCCAGCATTTT
NA	NA	TRBV6-6	TRBJ1-1	14	CASSYQHRGTEAFF	TGTGCCAGCAGTTACCAGCACCGGGGGACTGAAGCTTTCTTT
TRBD1	NA	TRBV7-9	TRBJ2-7	15	CASSLGTGSPHEQYF	TGTGCCAGCAGCTTAGGGACAGGGAGTCCCCACGAGCAGTACTTC
TRBD1	NA	TRBV5-4	TRBJ2-7	14	CASSWGQGSYEQYF	TGTGCCAGCAGCTGGGGACAGGGGAGCTACGAGCAGTACTTC
NA	NA	TRBV19	TRBJ1-6	14	CASSVTGHNSPLHF	TGTGCCAGTAGTGTGACCGGGCATAATTCACCCCTCCACTTT
NA	NA	TRBV2	TRBJ2-2	15	CASSEVRLRTGELFF	TGTGCCAGCAGTGAAGTTCGGTTACGCACCGGGGAGCTGTTTTTT
NA	NA	TRBV2	TRBJ2-7	15	CASSALVTVSYEQYF	TGTGCCAGCAGTGCTTTGGTCACAGTATCCTACGAGCAGTACTTC
TRBD2	NA	TRBV9	TRBJ2-7	15	CASSVGWGGSYEQYF	TGTGCCAGCAGCGTAGGGTGGGGAGGGAGCTACGAGCAGTACTTC
TRBD1	NA	TRBV4-1	TRBJ2-7	14	CASSQLPGGREQYF	TGCGCCAGCAGCCAACTTCCAGGGGGCCGCGAGCAGTACTTC
TRBD1	NA	TRBV5-4	TRBJ2-7	14	CASSTGQALDEQYF	TGTGCCAGCAGCACAGGACAGGCTCTCGACGAGCAGTACTTC
TRBD1	NA	TRBV29-1	TRBJ1-2	14	CSAEPRDSNYGYTF	TGCAGCGCCGAACCCCGGGACAGTAACTATGGCTACACCTTC